These 14 T cell receptor beta chains came from one sample sequenced in a study of blood T cell repertoires in COVID-19. Clones were sequenced by immunoSEQ multiplex PCR, and TCRdb holds only the in-frame ones, with some missing. The sample includes approximately 390,000 clones, around 89% seen only once; the top ten take roughly 6.8%. Sequenced material: peripheral blood. Receptors were obtained from a man between 18 and 35 years old with active or convalescent COVID-19.

This clone was found once. V is TRBV19 and J is TRBJ1-4, with no clear D. The CDR3 loop spans 14 amino acids. V was shortened by 5 bases and J by 0 bases, with 7 bases between the two germline ends. Germline CDR1 and CDR2: LNHDA and SQIVND (reference sequence). Written as DNA, the CDR3 is TGTGCCAGTAGTGTTGGGCCAACTAATGAAAAACTGTTTTTT. Its protein product is CASSVGPTNEKLFF.

The CDR3 loop is CATAGGSTDTQYF. The CDR3 DNA follows: TGTGCCACCGCGGGGGGGAGCACAGATACGCAGTATTTT. The chain is built from TRBV10-3 and TRBJ2-3, with TRBD2 identical over 9 bases. The V segment lost 10 bases and the J segment 0 bases; nucleotides outside the gene matches: 2. Per germline, CDR1 ENHRY and CDR2 SYGVKD. The CDR3 covers 13 residues.

The rearrangement uses TRBV6-5 and TRBJ2-3, with 9 bases matching TRBD1. Germline CDR1 and CDR2: MNHEY and SVGAGI. V lost 6 bases to trimming and J lost 5 bases; unmatched junction nucleotides: 3. The CDR3 totals 13 residues. CDR3 protein: CASRDRGEDTQYF. In DNA, the CDR3 is TGTGCCAGCAGGGACAGGGGAGAAGATACGCAGTATTTT.

The chain employs TRBV6-2 or TRBV6-3 and TRBJ1-5; D ambiguous. The CDR3 is 15 residues long. The V end lost 2 bases, the J end lost 4 bases, and 12 bases lay between the germline ends. Germline V gives CDR1 MNHEY, CDR2 SVGEGT. The DNA of the CDR3 is TGTGCCAGCAGTTACCCCGAGGGCTCAAATCAGCCCCAGCATTTT. As protein: CASSYPEGSNQPQHF.

The chain combines TRBV10-3 with TRBJ2-7, with TRBD2 as a possible D gene (5 bases). Per germline, CDR1 ENHRY and CDR2 SYGVKD. CDR3 size: 13 residues. CDR3 nucleotide sequence: TGTTCATCGGGAAGGGCGGATCCCTACGAGCAGTACTTC. This codes for CSSGRADPYEQYF.

This clone was picked up one time. V is TRBV2 and J is TRBJ2-5, with 12 bases identical to TRBD1. V lost 7 bases and J lost 5; bases outside the gene matches: 5. The CDR3 totals 14 residues. The germline CDR1 and CDR2 sequences are SNHLY and FYNNEI. Here the CDR3 reads CASMGTGGMETQYF. For the CDR3, the DNA is TGTGCCAGCATGGGGACAGGGGGCATGGAGACCCAGTACTTC.

This chain joins TRBV12-3 or TRBV12-4 and TRBJ1-5; 7 bases line up with TRBD1. This CDR3 spans 12 amino acids. V was pared by 6 bases and J by 7 bases, with 3 bases of the junction left unmatched. The CDR3 sequence is CASRTGLQPQHF. CDR3 bases: TGTGCCAGCAGGACAGGGCTGCAGCCCCAGCATTTT.

This clone appeared once. The V call is TRBV15, the J call TRBJ1-2, with 8 bases identical to TRBD1. With 5 bases clipped from V and 8 bases from J, the junction kept 10 bases outside the gene matches. The CDR3 extends over 14 amino acids. CDR1 is LNHNV and CDR2 is YYDKDF in the germline V gene (reference sequence). CDR3 protein: CATSPRTGRHGYTF. In DNA, the CDR3 is TGTGCCACCAGCCCCCGGACAGGGAGGCACGGCTACACCTTC.

The chain carries TRBV7-2 and TRBJ1-1, with D unresolved. Per germline, CDR1 SGHTA and CDR2 FQGNSA. V gave up 3 bases and J gave up 1 base, with 9 bases separating them. This CDR3 contains 14 residues. The CDR3 protein is CASSLVKANTEAFF. CDR3 DNA: TGTGCCAGCAGCTTGGTTAAAGCGAACACTGAAGCTTTCTTT.

The V and J genes are TRBV29-1 and TRBJ1-2, with D possibly matching TRBD1 (6 bases). Trimming removed 6 bases at V and 4 bases at J, with 9 bases between. Germline V gene lookup returns CDR1 SQVTM and CDR2 ANQGSEA. The CDR3 has 11 amino acids. DNA for the CDR3: TGCAGCGTCATAGGGGGCTATGGCTACACCTTC. Its protein product is CSVIGGYGYTF. The entire variable domain, with the rest obtained from reference TRBV29-1 and TRBJ1-2, is as follows: SAVISQKPSRDICQRGTSLTIQCQVDSQVTMMFWYRQQPGQSLTLIATANQGSEATYESGFVIDKFPISRPNLTFSTLTVSNMSPEDSSIYLCSVIGGYGYTFGSGTRLTVV.

This chain joins TRBV7-9 and TRBJ1-3; D gene ambiguous. The CDR3 length is 14 residues. V was pared by 1 base and J by 0 bases, with 4 bases between. Germline CDR1 is SEHNR and CDR2 is FQNEAQ (reference sequence). The CDR3 DNA reads TGTGCCAGCAGCTTAGGCTACTCTGGAAACACCATATATTTT. This encodes CASSLGYSGNTIYF.

V usage is TRBV2 and J usage is TRBJ1-4; perhaps TRBD1 as D (5 bases). The length of the CDR3 is 14 residues. V was clipped by 10 bases and J by 6 bases, with 18 bases between them. Germline V gene data show CDR1 as SNHLY and CDR2 as FYNNEI. CDR3 DNA: TGTGCCAACAAACAACAGCCGGGGGATGAAAAACTGTTTTTT. It yields the protein CANKQQPGDEKLFF.

J is TRBJ2-7 and V is TRBV6-2 or TRBV6-3, with 10 bases fitting TRBD2. Germline CDR1 and CDR2: MNHEY and SVGEGT. The CDR3 totals 17 residues. With 5 bases clipped from V and 0 bases from J, the junction kept 10 bases outside the gene matches. In DNA, the CDR3 is TGTGCCAGCAGTACCCAACGACTAGCGGGCAGCTCCTACGAGCAGTACTTC. Amino acids: CASSTQRLAGSSYEQYF.

The chain is built from TRBV20-1 and TRBJ2-1; 7 nucleotides match TRBD1. The ends lost 3 bases at V and 9 bases at J; junction bases unmatched: 8. The CDR3 totals 13 residues. CDR1 and CDR2 (germline): DFQATT, SNEGSKA (reference sequence). The DNA for the CDR3 is TGCAGTGCTAGTATGACGACAGGGATTGAGCAGTTCTTC. As protein: CSASMTTGIEQFF.